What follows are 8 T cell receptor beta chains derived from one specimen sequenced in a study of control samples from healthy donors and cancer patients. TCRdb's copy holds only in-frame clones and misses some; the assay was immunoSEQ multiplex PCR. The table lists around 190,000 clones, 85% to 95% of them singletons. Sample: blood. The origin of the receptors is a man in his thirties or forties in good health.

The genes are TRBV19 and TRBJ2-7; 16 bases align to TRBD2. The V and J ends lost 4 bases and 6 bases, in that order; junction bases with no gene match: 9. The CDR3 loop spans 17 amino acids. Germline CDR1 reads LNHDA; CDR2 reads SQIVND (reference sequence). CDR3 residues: CASSTGLAGGRGGEQYF. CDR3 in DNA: TGTGCCAGTAGTACGGGACTAGCGGGAGGGCGTGGTGGCGAGCAGTACTTC. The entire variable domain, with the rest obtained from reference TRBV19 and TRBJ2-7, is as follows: DGGITQSPKYLFRKEGQNVTLSCEQNLNHDAMYWYRQDPGQGLRLIYYSQIVNDFQKGDIAEGYSVSREKKESFPLTVTSAQKNPTAFYLCASSTGLAGGRGGEQYFGPGTRLTVT.

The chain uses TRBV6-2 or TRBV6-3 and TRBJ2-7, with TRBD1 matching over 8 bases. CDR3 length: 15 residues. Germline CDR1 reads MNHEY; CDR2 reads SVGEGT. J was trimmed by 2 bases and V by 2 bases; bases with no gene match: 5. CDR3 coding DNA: TGTGCCAGCAGTTACCTGACAGGGGTTGCCTACGAGCAGTACTTC. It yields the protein CASSYLTGVAYEQYF.

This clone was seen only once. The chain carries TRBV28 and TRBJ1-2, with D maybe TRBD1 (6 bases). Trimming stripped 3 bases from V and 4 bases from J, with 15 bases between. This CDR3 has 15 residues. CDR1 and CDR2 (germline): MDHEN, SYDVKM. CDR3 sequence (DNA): TGTGCCAGCAGTTTCTGGGCAGGGGTGGCCTATGGCTACACCTTC. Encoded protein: CASSFWAGVAYGYTF.

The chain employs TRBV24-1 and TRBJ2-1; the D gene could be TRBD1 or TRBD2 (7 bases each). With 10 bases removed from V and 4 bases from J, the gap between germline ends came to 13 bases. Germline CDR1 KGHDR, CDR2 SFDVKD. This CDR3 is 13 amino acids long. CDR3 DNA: TGTGCCACAGCCCAGGGGGGGTACAATGAGCAGTTCTTC. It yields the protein CATAQGGYNEQFF.

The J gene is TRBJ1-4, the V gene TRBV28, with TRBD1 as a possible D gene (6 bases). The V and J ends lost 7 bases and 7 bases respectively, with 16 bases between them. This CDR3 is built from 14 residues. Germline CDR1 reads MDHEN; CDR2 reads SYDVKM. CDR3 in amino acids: CASNTGWESEKLFF. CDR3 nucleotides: TGTGCCAGCAACACAGGGTGGGAAAGTGAAAAACTGTTTTTT.

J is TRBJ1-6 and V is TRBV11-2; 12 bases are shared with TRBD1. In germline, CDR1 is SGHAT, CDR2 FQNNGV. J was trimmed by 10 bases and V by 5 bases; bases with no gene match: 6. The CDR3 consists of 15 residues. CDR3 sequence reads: CASSDGTGGVSPLHF. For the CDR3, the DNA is TGTGCCAGCAGCGATGGGACAGGGGGCGTCTCACCCCTCCACTTT.

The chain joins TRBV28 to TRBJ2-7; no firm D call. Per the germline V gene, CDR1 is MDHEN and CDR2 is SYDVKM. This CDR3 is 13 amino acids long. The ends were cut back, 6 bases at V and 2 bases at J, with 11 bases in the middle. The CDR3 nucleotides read TGTGCCAGCAGGGGCGACGGAACCTACGAGCAGTACTTC. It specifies CASRGDGTYEQYF. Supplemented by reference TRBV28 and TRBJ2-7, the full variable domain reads DVKVTQSSRYLVKRTGEKVFLECVQDMDHENMFWYRQDPGLGLRLIYFSYDVKMKEKGDIPEGYSVSREKKERFSLILESASTNQTSMYLCASRGDGTYEQYFGPGTRLTVT.

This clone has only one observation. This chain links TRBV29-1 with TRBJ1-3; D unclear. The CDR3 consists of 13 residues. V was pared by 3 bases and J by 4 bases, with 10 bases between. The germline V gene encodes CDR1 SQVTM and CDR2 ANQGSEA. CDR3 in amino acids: CSVDPKGGNTIYF. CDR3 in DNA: TGCAGCGTTGATCCGAAGGGAGGAAACACCATATATTTT.